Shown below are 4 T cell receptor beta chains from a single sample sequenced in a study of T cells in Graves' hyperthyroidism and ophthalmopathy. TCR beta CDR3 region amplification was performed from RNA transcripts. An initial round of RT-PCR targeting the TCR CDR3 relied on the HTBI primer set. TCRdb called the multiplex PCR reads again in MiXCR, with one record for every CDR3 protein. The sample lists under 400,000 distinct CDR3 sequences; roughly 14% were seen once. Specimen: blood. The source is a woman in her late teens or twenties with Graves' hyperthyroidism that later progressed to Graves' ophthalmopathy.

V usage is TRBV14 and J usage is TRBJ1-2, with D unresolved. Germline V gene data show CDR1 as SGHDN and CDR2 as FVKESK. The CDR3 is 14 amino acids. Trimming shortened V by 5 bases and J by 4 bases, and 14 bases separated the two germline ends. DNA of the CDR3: TGTGCCAGCAGCGTCAGGCAGAAAATCTATGGCTACACCTTC. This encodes CASSVRQKIYGYTF. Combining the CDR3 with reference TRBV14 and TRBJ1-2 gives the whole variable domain EAGVTQFPSHSVIEKGQTVTLRCDPISGHDNLYWYRRVMGKEIKFLLHFVKESKQDESGMPNNRFLAERTGGTYSTLKVQPAELEDSGVYFCASSVRQKIYGYTFGSGTRLTVV.

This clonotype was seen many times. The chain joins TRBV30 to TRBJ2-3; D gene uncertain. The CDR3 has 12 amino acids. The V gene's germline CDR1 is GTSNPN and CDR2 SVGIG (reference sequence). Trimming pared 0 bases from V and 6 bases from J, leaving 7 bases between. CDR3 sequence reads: CAWSVYRDTQYF. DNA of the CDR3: TGTGCCTGGAGTGTTTATCGGGATACGCAGTATTTT.

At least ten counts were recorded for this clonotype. CDR3 sequence reads: CASSPQGADGYTF. The CDR3 region has the DNA TGTGCCAGCAGTCCACAGGGGGCCGATGGCTACACCTTC. The chain has TRBV2 and TRBJ1-2; TRBD1 matches 9 bases. This CDR3 has 13 residues. The ends lost 5 bases at V and 6 bases at J; junction bases unmatched: 4. Germline CDR1 and CDR2: SNHLY and FYNNEI. Full variable domain (rest looked up from reference TRBV2 and TRBJ1-2): EPEVTQTPSHQVTQMGQEVILRCVPISNHLYFYWYRQILGQKVEFLVSFYNNEISEKSEIFDDQFSVERPDGSNFTLKIRSTKLEDSAMYFCASSPQGADGYTFGSGTRLTVV.

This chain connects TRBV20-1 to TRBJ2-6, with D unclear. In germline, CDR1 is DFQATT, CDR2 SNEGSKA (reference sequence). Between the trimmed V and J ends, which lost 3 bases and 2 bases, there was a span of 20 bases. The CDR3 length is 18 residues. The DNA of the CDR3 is TGCAGTGCTAGGGGTCAGCCCCTGTTCGCCCCTGGGGCCAACGTCCTGACTTTC. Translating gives CSARGQPLFAPGANVLTF.